The 16 T cell receptor beta chains listed next were all sequenced from one sample in a study of blood T cell repertoires in COVID-19. Assay used: immunoSEQ multiplex PCR; TCRdb lists only in-frame clones, some missing. The sample holds roughly 280,000 clones, about 90% seen once. The specimen was PBMCs or T cells enriched from blood (not recorded which). The receptors come from a woman aged 25 to 39 with acute COVID-19.

The count of this clone is one. The chain uses TRBV10-3 and TRBJ2-3, with 8 bases aligning to TRBD2. This CDR3 is 16 amino acids long. The V segment lost 10 bases and the J segment 0 bases; nucleotides outside the gene matches: 12. Germline CDR1 reads ENHRY; CDR2 reads SYGVKD. The CDR3 DNA is TGTGCCACCCAGAGACGAACGGGGGGGAGCACAGATACGCAGTATTTT. Its protein is CATQRRTGGSTDTQYF.

This sequence joins TRBV6-1 and TRBJ1-5; D is ambiguous. CDR1 and CDR2 from the germline V gene are MNHNS and SASEGT. Between the trimmed V and J ends, which lost 3 bases and 3 bases, there was a span of 12 bases. The CDR3 loop spans 15 amino acids. CDR3 sequence (DNA): TGTGCCAGCAGTGAGAGGGAAGAAGCCAATCAGCCCCAGCATTTT. Translated, it gives CASSEREEANQPQHF.

The gene calls are TRBV13 and TRBJ2-1; 8 nucleotides agree with TRBD2. Unmatched junction bases numbered 14, after V lost 4 bases and J lost 3 bases. The CDR3 runs 18 residues. Germline values: CDR1 PRHDT, CDR2 FYEKMQ (reference sequence). Here the CDR3 DNA reads TGTGCCAGCAGCTCCACGCGGACTAGCCGTACGGACTACAATGAGCAGTTCTTC. It translates to CASSSTRTSRTDYNEQFF.

V and J are TRBV3-1 (or the pseudogene TRBV3-2) and TRBJ2-3; TRBD2 agrees at 8 bases. In germline, CDR1 is LGHDT, CDR2 YNNKEL (reference sequence). V lost 3 bases, J lost 3 bases, and 5 bases stayed unmatched. The CDR3 is 15 amino acids. This chain's CDR3 is CASSHSAGGTDTQYF. For the CDR3, the DNA is TGTGCCAGCAGCCATTCGGCGGGAGGTACAGATACGCAGTATTTT.

The chain recombines TRBV5-1 with TRBJ1-1; 8 nucleotides match TRBD1. The junction had 12 bases not matched to a gene; V was cut back by 4 bases and J by 4 bases. This CDR3 has 16 residues. Germline-derived CDR1 and CDR2 are SGHRS and YFSETQ. The CDR3 sequence: CASSQSPQGAATEAFF. CDR3 coding DNA: TGCGCCAGCAGCCAATCCCCGCAGGGGGCCGCCACTGAAGCTTTCTTT.

The J gene is TRBJ2-7, the V gene TRBV27, with 12 bases lining up with TRBD2. The germline CDR1 and CDR2 sequences are MNHEY and SMNVEV (reference sequence). CDR3 length: 15 amino acids. With V trimmed by 7 bases and J by 1 base, 5 bases remained unmatched. The CDR3 loop reads CASTLAGGPSYEQYF. CDR3 coding DNA: TGTGCCAGCACTCTAGCGGGAGGGCCGTCCTACGAGCAGTACTTC.

This rearrangement joins TRBV28 to TRBJ2-3, with 10 bases that match TRBD2. Germline V gene sequence: CDR1 MDHEN, CDR2 SYDVKM. The CDR3 covers 14 residues. V lost 7 bases and J lost 2; bases outside the gene matches: 3. Here the CDR3 DNA reads TGTGCCAGCAAAGCGGGAGGGCCCACAGATACGCAGTATTTT. Encoded protein: CASKAGGPTDTQYF.

The rearrangement links TRBV30 to TRBJ2-2; D not resolved. This CDR3 is 13 amino acids long. V was cut by 0 bases and J by 4 bases, with 6 bases left in between. Germline loops: CDR1 GTSNPN, CDR2 SVGIG (reference sequence). This CDR3 is CAWSVGFTGELFF. The CDR3 bases are TGTGCCTGGAGTGTGGGCTTCACCGGGGAGCTGTTTTTT.

CDR3 sequence reads: CASSIPGGHLPEQYF. Here the CDR3 DNA reads TGTGCCAGTAGTATCCCAGGGGGACACCTCCCCGAGCAGTACTTC. The chain joins TRBV19 to TRBJ2-7; TRBD1 agrees at 7 bases. V gave up 3 bases and J gave up 6 bases; unmatched junction bases: 11. Germline CDR1 and CDR2: LNHDA and SQIVND (reference sequence). The length of the CDR3 is 15 residues. Full variable domain (remainder filled in from reference TRBV19 and TRBJ2-7): DGGITQSPKYLFRKEGQNVTLSCEQNLNHDAMYWYRQDPGQGLRLIYYSQIVNDFQKGDIAEGYSVSREKKESFPLTVTSAQKNPTAFYLCASSIPGGHLPEQYFGPGTRLTVT.

J is TRBJ1-2 and V is TRBV29-1; 7 nucleotides match TRBD1. Per germline, CDR1 SQVTM and CDR2 ANQGSEA. The J segment lost 0 bases and the V segment lost 6 bases, leaving 1 base of the junction unmatched. CDR3 size: 12 residues. Here the CDR3 reads CSVQGANYGYTF. Here the CDR3 DNA reads TGCAGCGTCCAGGGGGCTAACTATGGCTACACCTTC. Full variable domain (remainder filled in from reference TRBV29-1 and TRBJ1-2): SAVISQKPSRDICQRGTSLTIQCQVDSQVTMMFWYRQQPGQSLTLIATANQGSEATYESGFVIDKFPISRPNLTFSTLTVSNMSPEDSSIYLCSVQGANYGYTFGSGTRLTVV.

The CDR3 loop is CASSPDGGETQYF. DNA of the CDR3: TGTGCCAGCAGCCCGGACGGGGGAGAGACCCAGTACTTC. V and J are TRBV11-1 and TRBJ2-5; possible D gene TRBD2, 6 bases. Between the trimmed V and J ends, which lost 5 bases and 4 bases, there was a span of 11 bases. Germline values: CDR1 SGHAT, CDR2 FQDESV (reference sequence). The CDR3 is 13 residues long.

The CDR3 coding sequence is TGCGCCAGCAGTGAGGGAGGCGAGCAGTTCTTC. Translating it yields CASSEGGEQFF. J is TRBJ2-1 and V is TRBV10-2; weak D call: TRBD2 (5 bases). The V gene lost 2 bases and the J gene lost 10 bases, with 6 bases spanning the gap. The CDR3 is 11 amino acids. From germline, CDR1 is WSHSY and CDR2 SAAADI.

This clone was seen once. The chain recombines TRBV19 with TRBJ2-1; TRBD2 aligns across 12 bases. Germline trimming cut 5 bases from V and 4 bases from J; bases unmatched to any gene: 6. The CDR3 totals 16 residues. Germline V CDR1 and CDR2: LNHDA, SQIVND (reference sequence). Here the CDR3 reads CASSFGTSGLYNEQFF. The CDR3 nucleotides read TGTGCCAGTAGTTTCGGGACTAGCGGGCTATACAATGAGCAGTTCTTC. Based on the CDR3 plus reference TRBV19 and TRBJ2-1, the full variable domain is DGGITQSPKYLFRKEGQNVTLSCEQNLNHDAMYWYRQDPGQGLRLIYYSQIVNDFQKGDIAEGYSVSREKKESFPLTVTSAQKNPTAFYLCASSFGTSGLYNEQFFGPGTRLTVL.

This chain links TRBV4-3 with TRBJ2-7; 11 bases are a match to TRBD2. Trimming at V came to 0 bases and at J to 4 bases, leaving 20 bases not matched to a gene. This CDR3 has 21 amino acids. Germline loops: CDR1 LGHNA, CDR2 YSLEER. The CDR3 sequence: CASSQEGGWMDWASGRYEQYF. CDR3 in DNA: TGCGCCAGCAGCCAAGAAGGGGGATGGATGGATTGGGCTAGCGGGAGGTACGAGCAGTACTTC.

The rearrangement links TRBV27 to TRBJ2-1; 14 nucleotides agree with TRBD2. Unmatched junction bases numbered 7, after V lost 5 bases and J lost 7 bases. CDR1 is MNHEY, CDR2 SMNVEV, per germline (reference sequence). The CDR3 totals 16 residues. The CDR3 nucleotides read TGTGCCAGCAGTCTAACCGGGACTAGCGGGAGAAATGAGCAGTTCTTC. This encodes CASSLTGTSGRNEQFF.

The chain couples TRBV2 to TRBJ2-1; 8 nucleotides match TRBD2. The V gene end was trimmed by 8 bases and the J gene end by 6 bases; junction bases not matched to a gene: 9. Germline-derived CDR1 and CDR2 are SNHLY and FYNNEI. The CDR3 covers 14 residues. The CDR3 sequence: CASLFTSGTNEQFF. For the CDR3, the DNA is TGTGCCAGCCTTTTTACTAGCGGAACCAATGAGCAGTTCTTC.